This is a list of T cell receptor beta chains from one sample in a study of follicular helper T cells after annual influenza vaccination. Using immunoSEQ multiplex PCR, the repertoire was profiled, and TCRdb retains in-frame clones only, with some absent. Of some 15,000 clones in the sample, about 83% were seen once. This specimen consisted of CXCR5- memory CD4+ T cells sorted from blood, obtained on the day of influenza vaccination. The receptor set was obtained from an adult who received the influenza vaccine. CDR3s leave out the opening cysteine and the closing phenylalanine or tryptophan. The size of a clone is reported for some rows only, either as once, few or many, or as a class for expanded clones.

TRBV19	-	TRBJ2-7	ASSIDRGQGEQY
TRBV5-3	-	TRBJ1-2	ARSFSIRRPNYGYT
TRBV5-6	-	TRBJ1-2	ASSRDRGSYGYT
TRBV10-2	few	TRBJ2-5	ASRGRTSGGQETQY
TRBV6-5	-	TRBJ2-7	ASRTGTSGGLQY
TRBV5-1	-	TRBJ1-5	ASSLVLGICQPQH
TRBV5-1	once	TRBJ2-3	ASSLDPSRVTDTQY
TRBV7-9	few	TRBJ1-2	ASSNTWGPNYGYT
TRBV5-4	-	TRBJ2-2	ASSFRQTTGELF
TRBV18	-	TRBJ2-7	ASSQTGAEQY
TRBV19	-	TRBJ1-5	AIGQGNNQPQH
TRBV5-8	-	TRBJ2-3	ASSYSGGAWDTQY
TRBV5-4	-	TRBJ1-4	ASSTGIRTELF
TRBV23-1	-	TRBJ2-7	ASNPGGLEYEQY
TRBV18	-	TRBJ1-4	ASSPLGAGAEKLF
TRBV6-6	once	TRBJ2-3	ASGGPSTDTQY
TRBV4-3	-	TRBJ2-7	ASSQGTGVGGYEQY
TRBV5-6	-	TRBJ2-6	ASSLEISGSGANVLT
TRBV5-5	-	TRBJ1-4	ASSVDVSDSVQ
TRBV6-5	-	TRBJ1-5	ASSVRTGQPQH
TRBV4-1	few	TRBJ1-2	ASSQDPLGLRGYT
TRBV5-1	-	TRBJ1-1	ASSNGQPGTEAF
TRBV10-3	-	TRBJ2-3	AISESLGDTQY
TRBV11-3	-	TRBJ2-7	ASSGDGIDDEQY
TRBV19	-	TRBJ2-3	ASTPGGRATDTQY
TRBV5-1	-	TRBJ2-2	ASSSQGGTGELF
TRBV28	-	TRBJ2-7	ASSIQGYGQY
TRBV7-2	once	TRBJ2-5	ASSPRTLAGEETQY
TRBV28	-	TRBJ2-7	ASSLNTWGQGYEQY
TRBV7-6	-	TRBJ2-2	ASSSPGRVANTGELF
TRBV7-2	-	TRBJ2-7	ASSLATYEQY
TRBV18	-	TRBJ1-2	ASSNRQTTRMDGYT
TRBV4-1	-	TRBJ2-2	ASSQGTANTGELF
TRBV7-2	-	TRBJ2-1	ASSFRLRIAEYNEQF
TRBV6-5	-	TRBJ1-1	ASSPWTLDTEAF
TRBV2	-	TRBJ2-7	ASRGDSVGREQY
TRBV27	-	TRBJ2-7	ASSLAFGGQLYEQY
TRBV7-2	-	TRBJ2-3	ASSGAGDTQY
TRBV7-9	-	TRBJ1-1	ASSLGSGTFEGTEAF
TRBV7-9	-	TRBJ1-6	ASSASGGNSPLH
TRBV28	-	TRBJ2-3	ASSGGGRKSTDTQY
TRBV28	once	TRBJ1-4	ASSLNPPRLEKLF
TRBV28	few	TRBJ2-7	ASSLSYPPYEQY
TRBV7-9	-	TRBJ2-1	ASIPLWFGENNEQF
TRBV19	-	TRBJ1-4	ASIEPGQNEKLF
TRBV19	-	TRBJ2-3	ASTRSSGPAGDTQY
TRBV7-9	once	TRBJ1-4	ASNPSGSTNEKLF
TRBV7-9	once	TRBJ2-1	ASNIRAIYNEQF
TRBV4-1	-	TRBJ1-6	ASSQGDASSYNSPLH
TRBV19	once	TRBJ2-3	ASSRGLAGITDTQY
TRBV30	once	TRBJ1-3	AWSQQSQPGNTIY
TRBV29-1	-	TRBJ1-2	SVADYGYT
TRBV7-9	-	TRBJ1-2	ASSLEQGGYGYT
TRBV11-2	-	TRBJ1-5	ASSLRQPQH
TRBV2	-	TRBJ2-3	ASSEASGGEDTQY
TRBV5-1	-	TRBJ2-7	ASSKRGTAYEQY
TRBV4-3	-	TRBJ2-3	ASSQNTGAGTDTQY
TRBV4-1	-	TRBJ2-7	ASSQPGQRTYEQY
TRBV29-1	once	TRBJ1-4	SAMGGETNEKLF